What follows describes a single T cell receptor beta chain. This clonotype was counted at least ten times. There is no known antigen for this receptor. No quality values exist for individual bases; no much larger clone is one base distant. These data belong to a study of neurological immune-mediated disorders (dated by TCRdb to about 2019). Turning to the overall study: Among the 35 or so multiple sclerosis patients, relapsing-remitting MS was present in about 31 and secondary progressive MS was present in 3. Using UMI-based sequencing, the study compared peripheral blood TCR-beta repertoires from patients with HTLV-I-associated myelopathy (HAM/TSP), patients with multiple sclerosis, and healthy controls. Longitudinal samples, technical triplicates and paired sorted CD4+ and CD8+ T-cell subsets, alongside PBMC samples, were included among the approximately 98 TCR-beta libraries. The cohort comprised about 70 subjects: about 15 HAM/TSP patients, around 34 multiple sclerosis patients and some 20 healthy controls. The full study reports these points: The MS cluster was not associated with any clinical or MRI features, and the authors stated that larger cohorts are needed. No identical CDR3 amino acid sequences were found to be shared among expanded clones across subjects, suggesting that TCR-beta repertoires were private in all groups. TCR clonal expansion was highest in HAM/TSP patients and lowest in MS patients, with MS patients falling below even healthy controls. Phylogenetic analysis grouped repertoires from 18 of 34 MS patients into a cluster of related CDR3 sequences, suggesting a possible repertoire-level signature.

Unsorted PBMC libraries were generated from 2 million PBMCs stored in RNAlater at -80 °C until RNA extraction. Multiple sclerosis patients were enrolled in a US clinical protocol under which disease progression was evaluated by magnetic resonance imaging. Peripheral blood underwent Ficoll-Hypaque density gradient centrifugation to isolate PBMCs, which were then cryopreserved in liquid nitrogen. cDNA was synthesized by template-switch 5'RACE using a primer carrying a 10-nucleotide random unique molecular identifier by which each TCR transcript was tagged. Every sequencing run covered 15-18 subjects and yielded more than 180 million TCR-beta sequences. Total RNA was extracted with the RNeasy kit. Using the KAPA Real-time Library Amplification kit, TCR-beta VDJ regions were amplified with primers for the TCR constant region and the 5'RACE anchor. Sample indexes and Illumina adaptors were added in a first PCR, after which library yield was increased in a second PCR. After purification with Ampure beads, the TCR product of roughly 650 bp was size-selected on a 2% E-gel SizeSelection system. Before pooling, library quality was checked on a Bioanalyzer, concentration was measured with Qubit, and libraries were quantified with the Kapa Library Quantification kit. An Illumina HiSeq 2500 sequenced the libraries paired-end 2 x 150 bp. To increase sequence diversity, roughly 24-31% phiX was spiked into each library pool. The authors processed their data as follows. The quality-filtered reads were processed with the UMI-based MiGEC pipeline, whose error correction step removed more than 80% of the raw TCR sequences. IMGT germline references were used for aligning VDJ genes, and each clonotype was defined as a unique CDR3 amino acid sequence together with its V-J genes. Clonal expansion, Shannon diversity, and CDR3 relatedness (CalcPairwiseDistances, ClusterSamples) were evaluated with VDJtools, and phylogenetic trees were built with CLCbio workbench. Expanded clones were defined as having at least 8 unique UMIs, based on coefficient-of-variation modelling across technical triplicates. TCRdb passed the public sequencing reads through fastp at Q25 and MiXCR, retaining productive beta sequences. Every CDR3 protein is listed once, alongside the most common genes and DNA of its rows. TCRdb, rather than the study authors, made the V and J calls. The table for this sample lists 65,000 to 90,000 distinct CDR3 sequences; approximately 5% of them were counted only once. Less than 2.5% of the sample rests with the top ten.

CDR1 and CDR2, per the germline V gene, are SGHRS and YFSETQ. Trimming takes 1 base from V and 4 bases from J, and the germline ends sit 16 bases apart. The CDR3 measures 16 amino acids from cysteine to phenylalanine. Just the 48-base CDR3 DNA is kept, in frame starting at base 1. This sequence uses TRBV5-1 and TRBJ2-3, and possibly TRBD2, on 5 matching bases. The sequencing sample was made of PBMCs. The sequence derives from a woman aged 25 to 45 with multiple sclerosis. The encoded CDR3 is CASSLFSRATADTQYF. The sequenced DNA is TGCGCCAGCAGCTTGTTCTCGCGGGCCACCGCAGATACGCAGTATTTT.